This is a list of T cell receptor beta chains from one sample in a study of T cell changes during pregnancy in multiple sclerosis. Profiled with immunoSEQ multiplex PCR; TCRdb holds only in-frame clones, not every one. The sample has about 55,000 clones; about 90% are singletons. The input for sequencing was CD4+ T cells from peripheral blood mononuclear cells, taken in the first trimester of pregnancy. Source of these receptors: a female donor with multiple sclerosis, enrolled in a pregnancy study. The conserved cysteine and the conserved F or W are not part of the CDR3 here.

CDR3,J,V
ASSSPPLLAGLNTGELF,TRBJ2-2,TRBV28
ASRPTSGITDTQY,TRBJ2-3,TRBV6-1
ASSLTQGASYEQY,TRBJ2-7,TRBV27
ASSIGLALTGELF,TRBJ2-2,TRBV19
AISPQDSVGNTIY,TRBJ1-3,TRBV10-3
ASSLLPSGSDTQY,TRBJ2-3,TRBV5-8
ASRTPGGLTDTQY,TRBJ2-3,TRBV21-1
ASSDTAGPYNEQF,TRBJ2-1,TRBV6-1
ASSLGRGYEQY,TRBJ2-7,TRBV7-9
AWSVTDSYEQY,TRBJ2-7,TRBV30
ASSLGETSGQETQY,TRBJ2-5,TRBV7-2
ASREAPYEQY,TRBJ2-7,TRBV2
ASSSGTGVGSPLH,TRBJ1-6,TRBV5-4
ASSIVGVGYT,TRBJ1-2,TRBV19
ASSEASGADTEAF,TRBJ1-1,TRBV2
ASSLTGSGATQY,TRBJ2-5,TRBV27
ASTGHLTDTQY,TRBJ2-3,TRBV6-6